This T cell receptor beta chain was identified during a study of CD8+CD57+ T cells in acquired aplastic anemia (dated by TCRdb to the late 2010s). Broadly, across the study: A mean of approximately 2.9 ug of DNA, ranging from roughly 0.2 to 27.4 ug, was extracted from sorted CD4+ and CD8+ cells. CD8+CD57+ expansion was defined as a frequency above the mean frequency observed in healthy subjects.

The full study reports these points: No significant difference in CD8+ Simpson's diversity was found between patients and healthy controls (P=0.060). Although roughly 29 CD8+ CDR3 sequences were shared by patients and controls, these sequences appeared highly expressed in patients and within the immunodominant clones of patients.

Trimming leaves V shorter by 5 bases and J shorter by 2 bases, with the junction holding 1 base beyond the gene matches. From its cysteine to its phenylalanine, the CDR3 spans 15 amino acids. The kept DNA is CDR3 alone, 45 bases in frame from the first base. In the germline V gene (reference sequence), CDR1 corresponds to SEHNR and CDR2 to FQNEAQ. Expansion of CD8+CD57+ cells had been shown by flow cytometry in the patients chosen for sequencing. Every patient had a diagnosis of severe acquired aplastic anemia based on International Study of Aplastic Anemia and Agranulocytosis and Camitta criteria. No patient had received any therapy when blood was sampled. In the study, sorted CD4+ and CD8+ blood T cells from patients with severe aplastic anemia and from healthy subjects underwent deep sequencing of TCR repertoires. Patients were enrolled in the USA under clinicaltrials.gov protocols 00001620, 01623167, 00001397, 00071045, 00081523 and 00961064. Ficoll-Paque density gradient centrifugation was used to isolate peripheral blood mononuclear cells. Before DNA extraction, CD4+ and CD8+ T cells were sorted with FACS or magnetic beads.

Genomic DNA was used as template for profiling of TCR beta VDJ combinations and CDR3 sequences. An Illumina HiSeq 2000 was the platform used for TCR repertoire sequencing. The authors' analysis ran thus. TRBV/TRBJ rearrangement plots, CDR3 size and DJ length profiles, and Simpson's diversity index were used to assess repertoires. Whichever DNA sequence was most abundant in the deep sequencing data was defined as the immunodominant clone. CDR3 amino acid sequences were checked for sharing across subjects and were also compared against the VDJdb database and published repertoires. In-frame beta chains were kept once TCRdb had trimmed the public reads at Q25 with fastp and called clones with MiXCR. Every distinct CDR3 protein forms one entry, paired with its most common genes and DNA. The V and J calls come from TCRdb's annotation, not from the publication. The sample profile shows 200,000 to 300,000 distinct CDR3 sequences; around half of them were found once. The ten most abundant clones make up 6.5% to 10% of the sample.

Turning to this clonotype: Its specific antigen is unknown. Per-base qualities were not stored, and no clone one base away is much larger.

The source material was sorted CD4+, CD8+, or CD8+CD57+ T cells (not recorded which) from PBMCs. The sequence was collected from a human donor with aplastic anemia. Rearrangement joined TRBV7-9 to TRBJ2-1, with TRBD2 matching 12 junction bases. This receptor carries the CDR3 CASSASGGAYNEQFF. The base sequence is TGTGCCAGCAGCGCTAGCGGGGGGGCCTACAATGAGCAGTTCTTC.